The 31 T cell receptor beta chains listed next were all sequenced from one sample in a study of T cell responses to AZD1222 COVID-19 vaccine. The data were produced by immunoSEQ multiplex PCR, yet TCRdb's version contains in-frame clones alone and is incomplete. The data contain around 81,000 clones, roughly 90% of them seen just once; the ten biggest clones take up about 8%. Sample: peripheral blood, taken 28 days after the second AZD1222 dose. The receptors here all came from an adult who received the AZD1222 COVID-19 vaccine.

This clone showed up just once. The CDR3 spells CAISNRVVSEQYF. The CDR3 DNA reads as TGTGCCATCAGTAACAGGGTTGTAAGCGAGCAGTACTTC. V gene TRBV10-3 combines with J gene TRBJ2-7; D possibly corresponds to TRBD1 (6 bases). The CDR3 is 13 residues long. Trimming took off 5 bases at V and 6 bases at J, with 14 bases between the two ends. CDR1 ENHRY and CDR2 SYGVKD come from the germline V gene.

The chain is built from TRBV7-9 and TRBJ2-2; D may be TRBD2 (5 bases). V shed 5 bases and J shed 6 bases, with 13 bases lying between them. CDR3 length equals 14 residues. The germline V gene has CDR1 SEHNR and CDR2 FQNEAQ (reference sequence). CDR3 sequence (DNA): TGTGCCAGCAGCCCGGGGTCGATGGCCGGGGAGCTGTTTTTT. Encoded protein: CASSPGSMAGELFF.

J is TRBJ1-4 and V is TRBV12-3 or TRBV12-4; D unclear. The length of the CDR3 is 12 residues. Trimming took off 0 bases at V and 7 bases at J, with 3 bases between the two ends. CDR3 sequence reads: CASSLAAEKLFF. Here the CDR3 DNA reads TGTGCCAGCAGTTTAGCGGCTGAAAAACTGTTTTTT.

The CDR3 region is CASSSHSAKNIQYF. CDR3 DNA sequence: TGTGCCAGCAGCTCCCATAGTGCTAAAAACATTCAGTACTTC. The J gene is TRBJ2-4, the V gene TRBV7-9; unclear D gene. From germline, CDR1 is SEHNR and CDR2 FQNEAQ (reference sequence). The V end lost 4 bases, the J end lost 4 bases, and 11 bases lay between the germline ends. The CDR3 covers 14 residues.

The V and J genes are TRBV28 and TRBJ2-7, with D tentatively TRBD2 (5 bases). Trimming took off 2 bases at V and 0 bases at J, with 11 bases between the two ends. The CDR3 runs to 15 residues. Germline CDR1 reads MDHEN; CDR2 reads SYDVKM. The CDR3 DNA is TGTGCCAGCAGTTTACGAGCGGTTAGCTCCTACGAGCAGTACTTC. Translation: CASSLRAVSSYEQYF. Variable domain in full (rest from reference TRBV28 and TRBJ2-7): DVKVTQSSRYLVKRTGEKVFLECVQDMDHENMFWYRQDPGLGLRLIYFSYDVKMKEKGDIPEGYSVSREKKERFSLILESASTNQTSMYLCASSLRAVSSYEQYFGPGTRLTVT.

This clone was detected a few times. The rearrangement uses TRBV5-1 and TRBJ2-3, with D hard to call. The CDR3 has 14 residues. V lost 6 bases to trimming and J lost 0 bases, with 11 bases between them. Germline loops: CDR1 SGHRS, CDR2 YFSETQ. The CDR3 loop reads CASKIGESTDTQYF. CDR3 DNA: TGCGCCAGCAAAATCGGAGAAAGCACAGATACGCAGTATTTT. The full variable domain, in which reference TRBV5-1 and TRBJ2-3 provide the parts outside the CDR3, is KAGVTQTPRYLIKTRGQQVTLSCSPISGHRSVSWYQQTPGQGLQFLFEYFSETQRNKGNFPGRFSGRQFSNSRSEMNVSTLELGDSALYLCASKIGESTDTQYFGPGTRLTVL.

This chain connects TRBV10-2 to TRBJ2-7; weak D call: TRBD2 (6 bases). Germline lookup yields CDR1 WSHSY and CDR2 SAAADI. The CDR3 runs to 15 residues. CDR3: CAAGPSGTGPYEQYF. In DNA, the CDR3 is TGCGCTGCGGGACCCTCCGGGACGGGGCCCTACGAGCAGTACTTC.

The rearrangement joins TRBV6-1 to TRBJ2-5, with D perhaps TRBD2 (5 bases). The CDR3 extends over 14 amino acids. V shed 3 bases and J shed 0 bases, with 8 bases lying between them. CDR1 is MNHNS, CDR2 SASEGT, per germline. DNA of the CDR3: TGTGCCAGCAGTGAGTGGCGGGACCAAGAGACCCAGTACTTC. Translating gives CASSEWRDQETQYF.

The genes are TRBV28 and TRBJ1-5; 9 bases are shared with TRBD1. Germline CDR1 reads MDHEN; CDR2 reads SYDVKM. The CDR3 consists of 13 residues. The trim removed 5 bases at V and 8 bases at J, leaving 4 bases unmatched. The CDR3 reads CASSRDREEPQHF. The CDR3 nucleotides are TGTGCCAGCAGTCGGGACAGGGAAGAGCCCCAGCATTTT.

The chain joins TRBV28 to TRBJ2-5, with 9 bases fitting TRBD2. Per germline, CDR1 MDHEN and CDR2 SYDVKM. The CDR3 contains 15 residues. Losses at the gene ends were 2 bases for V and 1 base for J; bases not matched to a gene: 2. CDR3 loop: CASSLPTSGQETQYF. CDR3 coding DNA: TGTGCCAGCAGTTTACCGACTAGCGGCCAAGAGACCCAGTACTTC.

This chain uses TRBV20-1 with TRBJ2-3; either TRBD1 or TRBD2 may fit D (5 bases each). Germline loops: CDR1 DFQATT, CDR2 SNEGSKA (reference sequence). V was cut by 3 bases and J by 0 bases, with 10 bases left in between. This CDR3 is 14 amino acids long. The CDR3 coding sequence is TGCAGTGCTAGTAGAGGGGCGAGCACAGATACGCAGTATTTT. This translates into CSASRGASTDTQYF.

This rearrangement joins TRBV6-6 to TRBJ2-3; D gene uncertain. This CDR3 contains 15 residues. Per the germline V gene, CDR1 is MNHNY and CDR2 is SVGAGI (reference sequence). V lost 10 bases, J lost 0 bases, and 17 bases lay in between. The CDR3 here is CATRFLGPSTDTQYF. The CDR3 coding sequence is TGTGCCACCCGGTTCCTAGGACCTAGCACAGATACGCAGTATTTT.

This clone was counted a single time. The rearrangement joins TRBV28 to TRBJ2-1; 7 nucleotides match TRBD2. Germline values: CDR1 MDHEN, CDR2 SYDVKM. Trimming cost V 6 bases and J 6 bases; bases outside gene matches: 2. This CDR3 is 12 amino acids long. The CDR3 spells CASSVAGNEQFF. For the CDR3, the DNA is TGTGCCAGCAGCGTAGCGGGCAATGAGCAGTTCTTC.

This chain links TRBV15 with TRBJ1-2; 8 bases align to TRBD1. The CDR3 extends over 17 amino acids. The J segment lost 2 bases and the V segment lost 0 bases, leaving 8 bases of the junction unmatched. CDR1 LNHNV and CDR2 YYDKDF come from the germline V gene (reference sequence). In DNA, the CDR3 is TGTGCCACCAGCAGAGAAGGACAGGGCGCGCTAAACTATGGCTACACCTTC. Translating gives CATSREGQGALNYGYTF. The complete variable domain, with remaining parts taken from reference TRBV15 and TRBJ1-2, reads DAMVIQNPRYQVTQFGKPVTLSCSQTLNHNVMYWYQQKSSQAPKLLFHYYDKDFNNEADTPDNFQSRRPNTSFCFLDIRSPGLGDTAMYLCATSREGQGALNYGYTFGSGTRLTVV.

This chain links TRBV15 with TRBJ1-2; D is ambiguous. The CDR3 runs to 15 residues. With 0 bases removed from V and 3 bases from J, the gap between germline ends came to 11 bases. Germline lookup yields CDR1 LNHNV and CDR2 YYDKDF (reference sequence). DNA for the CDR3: TGTGCCACCAGCAGAGATCCCAGTCCAGACTATGGCTACACCTTC. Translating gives CATSRDPSPDYGYTF.

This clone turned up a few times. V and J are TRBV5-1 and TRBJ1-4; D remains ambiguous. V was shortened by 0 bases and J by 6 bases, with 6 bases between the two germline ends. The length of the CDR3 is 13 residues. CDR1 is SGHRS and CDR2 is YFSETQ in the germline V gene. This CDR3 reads CASSLGGDEKLFF. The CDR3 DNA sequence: TGCGCCAGCAGCTTGGGGGGAGATGAAAAACTGTTTTTT.

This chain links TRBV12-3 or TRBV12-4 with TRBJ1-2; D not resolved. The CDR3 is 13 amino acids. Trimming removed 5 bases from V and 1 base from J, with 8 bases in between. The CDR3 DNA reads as TGTGCCAGCAGTGAACAGATTAACTATGGCTACACCTTC. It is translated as CASSEQINYGYTF.

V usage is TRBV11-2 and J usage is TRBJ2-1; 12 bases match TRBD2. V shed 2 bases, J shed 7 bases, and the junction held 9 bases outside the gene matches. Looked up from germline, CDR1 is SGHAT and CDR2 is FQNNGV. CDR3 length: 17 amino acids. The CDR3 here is CASSLTPLAGGLNEQFF. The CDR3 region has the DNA TGTGCCAGCAGCTTAACTCCCCTAGCGGGAGGGTTAAATGAGCAGTTCTTC.

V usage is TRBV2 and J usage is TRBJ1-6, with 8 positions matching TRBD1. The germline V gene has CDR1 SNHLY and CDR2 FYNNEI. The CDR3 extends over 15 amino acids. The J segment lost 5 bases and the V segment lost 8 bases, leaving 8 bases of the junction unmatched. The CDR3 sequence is CASRSQGEHNSPLHF. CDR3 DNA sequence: TGTGCCAGCCGCTCACAGGGGGAACATAATTCACCCCTCCACTTT.

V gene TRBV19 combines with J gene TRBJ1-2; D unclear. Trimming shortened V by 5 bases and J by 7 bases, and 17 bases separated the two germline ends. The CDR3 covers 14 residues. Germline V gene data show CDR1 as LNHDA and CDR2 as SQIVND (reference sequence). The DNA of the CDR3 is TGTGCCAGTAGTCCAGAATTTTCAACCCTTGGCTACACCTTC. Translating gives CASSPEFSTLGYTF.

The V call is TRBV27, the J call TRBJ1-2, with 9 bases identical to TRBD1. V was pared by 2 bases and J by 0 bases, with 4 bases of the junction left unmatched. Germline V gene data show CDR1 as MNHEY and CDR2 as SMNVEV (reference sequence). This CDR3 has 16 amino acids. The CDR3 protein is CASSLGTGSTNYGYTF. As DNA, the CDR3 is TGTGCCAGCAGTTTAGGGACAGGGTCCACTAACTATGGCTACACCTTC.

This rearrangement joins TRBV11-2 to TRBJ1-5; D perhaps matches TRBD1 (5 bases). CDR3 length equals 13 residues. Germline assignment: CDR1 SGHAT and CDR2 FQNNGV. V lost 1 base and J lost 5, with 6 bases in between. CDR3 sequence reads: CASSLVQDQPQHF. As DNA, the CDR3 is TGTGCCAGCAGCTTAGTACAGGATCAGCCCCAGCATTTT.

The CDR3 loop is CASSQQRLTGGNSPLHF. In DNA, the CDR3 is TGCGCCAGCAGCCAACAGAGGCTGACAGGGGGAAATTCACCCCTCCACTTT. The chain recombines TRBV4-1 with TRBJ1-6; 9 bases match TRBD1. Germline loops: CDR1 MGHRA, CDR2 YSYEKL. The CDR3 extends over 17 amino acids. V lost 2 bases to trimming and J lost 7 bases; unmatched junction nucleotides: 9.

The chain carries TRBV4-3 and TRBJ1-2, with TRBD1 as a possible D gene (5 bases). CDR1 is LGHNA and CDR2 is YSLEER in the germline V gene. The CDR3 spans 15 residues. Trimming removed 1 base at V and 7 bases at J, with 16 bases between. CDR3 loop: CASSQAWAGLGGYTF. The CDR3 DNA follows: TGCGCCAGCAGCCAAGCATGGGCAGGGCTTGGTGGCTACACCTTC.

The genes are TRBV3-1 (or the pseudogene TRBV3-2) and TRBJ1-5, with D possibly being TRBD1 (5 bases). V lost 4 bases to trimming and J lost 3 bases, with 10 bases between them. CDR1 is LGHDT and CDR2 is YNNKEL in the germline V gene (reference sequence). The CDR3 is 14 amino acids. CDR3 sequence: CASSLGRINQPQHF. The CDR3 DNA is TGTGCCAGCAGCCTGGGACGGATCAATCAGCCCCAGCATTTT.

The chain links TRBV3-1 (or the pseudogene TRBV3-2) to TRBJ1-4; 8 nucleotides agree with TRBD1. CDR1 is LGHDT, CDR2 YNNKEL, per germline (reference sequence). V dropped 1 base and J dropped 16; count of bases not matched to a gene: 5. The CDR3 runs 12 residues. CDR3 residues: CASSQGTGLQFF. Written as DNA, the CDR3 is TGTGCCAGCAGCCAAGGGACAGGGTTACAGTTTTTT.

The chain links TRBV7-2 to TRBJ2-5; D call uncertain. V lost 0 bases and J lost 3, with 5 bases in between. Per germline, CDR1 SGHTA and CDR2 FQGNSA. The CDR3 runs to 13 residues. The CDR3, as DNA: TGTGCCAGCAGCTTAGCTTGGAAAGAGACCCAGTACTTC. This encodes CASSLAWKETQYF.

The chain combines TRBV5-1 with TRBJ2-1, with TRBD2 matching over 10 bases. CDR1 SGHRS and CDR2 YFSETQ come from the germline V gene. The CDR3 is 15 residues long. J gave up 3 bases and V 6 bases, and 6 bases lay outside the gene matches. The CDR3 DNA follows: TGCGCCAGCACCGATTCTAGCGGGAGCTACAATGAGCAGTTCTTC. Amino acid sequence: CASTDSSGSYNEQFF.

Written as DNA, the CDR3 is TGTGCCAGCAGCCCTGAGGGCTGGTATGGCTACACCTTC. Translating gives CASSPEGWYGYTF. The chain links TRBV3-1 (or the pseudogene TRBV3-2) to TRBJ1-2; D unclear. Deletions cut 4 bases from V and 5 bases from J, with 11 bases between. Germline V gene lookup returns CDR1 LGHDT and CDR2 YNNKEL (reference sequence). This CDR3 is 13 amino acids long.

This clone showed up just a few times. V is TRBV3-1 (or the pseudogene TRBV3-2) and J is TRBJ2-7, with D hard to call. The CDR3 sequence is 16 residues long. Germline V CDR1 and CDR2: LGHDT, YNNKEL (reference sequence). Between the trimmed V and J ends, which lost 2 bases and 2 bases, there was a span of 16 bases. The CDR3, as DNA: TGTGCCAGCAGCCAACGGCCCTCGTCTCCCGCCTACGAGCAGTACTTC. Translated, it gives CASSQRPSSPAYEQYF.

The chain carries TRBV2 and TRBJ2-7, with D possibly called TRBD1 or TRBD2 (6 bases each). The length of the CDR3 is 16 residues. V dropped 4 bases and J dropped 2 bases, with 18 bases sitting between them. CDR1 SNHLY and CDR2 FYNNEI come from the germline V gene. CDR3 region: CASSGGLATPPYEQYF. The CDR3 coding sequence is TGTGCCAGCAGTGGGGGGCTAGCGACACCCCCCTACGAGCAGTACTTC.